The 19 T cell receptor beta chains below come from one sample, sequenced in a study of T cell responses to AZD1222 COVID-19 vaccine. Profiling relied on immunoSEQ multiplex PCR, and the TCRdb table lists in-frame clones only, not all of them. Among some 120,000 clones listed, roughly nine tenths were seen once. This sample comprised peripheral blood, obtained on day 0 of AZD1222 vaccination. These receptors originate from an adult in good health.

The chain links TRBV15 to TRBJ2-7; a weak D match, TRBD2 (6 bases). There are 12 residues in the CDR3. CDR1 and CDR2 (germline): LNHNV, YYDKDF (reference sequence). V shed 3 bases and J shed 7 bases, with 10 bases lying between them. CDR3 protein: CATSRVGGEQYF. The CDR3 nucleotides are TGTGCCACCAGCAGGGTGGGGGGTGAGCAGTACTTC.

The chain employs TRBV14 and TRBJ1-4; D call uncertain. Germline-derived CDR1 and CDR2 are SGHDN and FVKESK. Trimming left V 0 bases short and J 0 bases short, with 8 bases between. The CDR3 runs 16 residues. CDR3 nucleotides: TGTGCCAGCAGCCAAGAGCGCGGGACAACTAATGAAAAACTGTTTTTT. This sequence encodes CASSQERGTTNEKLFF.

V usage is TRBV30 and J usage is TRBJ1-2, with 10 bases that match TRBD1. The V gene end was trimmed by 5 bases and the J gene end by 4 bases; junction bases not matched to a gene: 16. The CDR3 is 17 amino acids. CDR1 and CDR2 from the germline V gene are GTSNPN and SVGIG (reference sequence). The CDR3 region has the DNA TGTGCCTGGCTCTCGACAGGGGGCTTCCAATCCTCCTATGGCTACACCTTC. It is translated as CAWLSTGGFQSSYGYTF.

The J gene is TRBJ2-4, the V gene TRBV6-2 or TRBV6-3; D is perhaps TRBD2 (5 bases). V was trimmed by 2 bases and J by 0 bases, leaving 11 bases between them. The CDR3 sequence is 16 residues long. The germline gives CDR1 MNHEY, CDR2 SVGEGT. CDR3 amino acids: CASSYAGSIAKNIQYF. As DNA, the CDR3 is TGTGCCAGCAGTTACGCGGGCAGCATAGCCAAAAACATTCAGTACTTC.

DNA for the CDR3: TGTGCCAGCAGCGGTTTAGGGGGGCCCCCTACCGCTAGCTATGGCTACACCTTC. Its translation: CASSGLGGPPTASYGYTF. V and J are TRBV5-6 and TRBJ1-2; a possible D gene is TRBD1 (6 bases). V was trimmed by 4 bases and J by 4 bases, leaving 26 bases between them. Germline V gene lookup returns CDR1 SGHDT and CDR2 YYEEEE. The CDR3 is 18 amino acids. The whole variable domain, remainder taken from reference TRBV5-6 and TRBJ1-2, is DAGVTQSPTHLIKTRGQQVTLRCSPKSGHDTVSWYQQALGQGPQFIFQYYEEEERQRGNFPDRFSGHQFPNYSSELNVNALLLGDSALYLCASSGLGGPPTASYGYTFGSGTRLTVV.

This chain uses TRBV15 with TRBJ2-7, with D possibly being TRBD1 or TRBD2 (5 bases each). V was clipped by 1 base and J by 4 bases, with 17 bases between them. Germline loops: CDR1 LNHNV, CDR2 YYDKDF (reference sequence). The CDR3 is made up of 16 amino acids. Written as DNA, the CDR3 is TGTGCCACCAGCAGAGGTCGCCAGGGTGGAGGATACGAGCAGTACTTC. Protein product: CATSRGRQGGGYEQYF.

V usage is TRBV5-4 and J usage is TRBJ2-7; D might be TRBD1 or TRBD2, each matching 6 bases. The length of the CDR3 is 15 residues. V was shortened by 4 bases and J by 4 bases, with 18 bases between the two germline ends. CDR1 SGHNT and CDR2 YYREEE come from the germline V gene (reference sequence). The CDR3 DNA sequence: TGTGCCAGCAGCCCCCCCGAAGGAGGGGGATACGAGCAGTACTTC. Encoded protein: CASSPPEGGGYEQYF.

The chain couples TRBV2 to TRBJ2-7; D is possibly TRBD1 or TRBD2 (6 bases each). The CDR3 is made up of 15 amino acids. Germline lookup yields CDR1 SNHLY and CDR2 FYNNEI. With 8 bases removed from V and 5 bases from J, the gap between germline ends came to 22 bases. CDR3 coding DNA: TGTGCCAGCTCCCTTTTAGGGGGAGGAGGGGACGAGCAGTACTTC. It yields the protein CASSLLGGGGDEQYF.

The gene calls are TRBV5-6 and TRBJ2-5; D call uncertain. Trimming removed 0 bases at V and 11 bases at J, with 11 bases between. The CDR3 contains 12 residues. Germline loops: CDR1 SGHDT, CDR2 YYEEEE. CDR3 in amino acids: CASSLDRVPQYF. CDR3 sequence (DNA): TGTGCCAGCAGCTTGGATCGGGTACCTCAGTACTTC.

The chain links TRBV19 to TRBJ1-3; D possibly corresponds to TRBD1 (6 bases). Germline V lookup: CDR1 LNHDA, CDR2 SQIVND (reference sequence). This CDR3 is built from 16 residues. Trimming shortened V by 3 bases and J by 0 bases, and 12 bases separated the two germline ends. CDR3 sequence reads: CASSIPRGSSGNTIYF. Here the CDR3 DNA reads TGTGCCAGTAGTATCCCCAGGGGCTCCTCTGGAAACACCATATATTTT. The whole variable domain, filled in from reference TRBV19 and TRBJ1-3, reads DGGITQSPKYLFRKEGQNVTLSCEQNLNHDAMYWYRQDPGQGLRLIYYSQIVNDFQKGDIAEGYSVSREKKESFPLTVTSAQKNPTAFYLCASSIPRGSSGNTIYFGEGSWLTVV.

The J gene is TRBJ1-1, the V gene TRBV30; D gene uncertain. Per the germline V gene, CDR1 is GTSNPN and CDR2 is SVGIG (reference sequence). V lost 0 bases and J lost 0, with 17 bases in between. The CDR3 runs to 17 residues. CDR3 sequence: CAWSVGPTYNLNTEAFF. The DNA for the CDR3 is TGTGCCTGGAGTGTGGGCCCCACGTACAACTTGAACACTGAAGCTTTCTTT.

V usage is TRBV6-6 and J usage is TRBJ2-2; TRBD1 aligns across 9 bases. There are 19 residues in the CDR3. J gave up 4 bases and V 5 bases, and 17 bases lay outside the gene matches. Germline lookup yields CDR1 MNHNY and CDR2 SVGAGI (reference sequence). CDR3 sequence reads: CASSHAQGWGTGTTGELFF. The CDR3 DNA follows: TGTGCCAGCAGTCACGCGCAGGGGTGGGGGACAGGGACCACCGGGGAGCTGTTTTTT.

The CDR3 DNA sequence: TGTGCCAGCAGCTTATCCCTGGGGCAAGGGGGCGCAGCTTTCTTT. Its protein is CASSLSLGQGGAAFF. The rearrangement uses TRBV7-9 and TRBJ1-1; 7 nucleotides align to TRBD1. Looked up from germline, CDR1 is SEHNR and CDR2 is FQNEAQ (reference sequence). Germline trimming cut 2 bases from V and 10 bases from J; bases unmatched to any gene: 13. CDR3 length: 15 amino acids.

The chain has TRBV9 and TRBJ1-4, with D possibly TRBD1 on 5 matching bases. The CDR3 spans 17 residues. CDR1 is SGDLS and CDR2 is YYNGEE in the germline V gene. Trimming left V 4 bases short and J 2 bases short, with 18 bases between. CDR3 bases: TGTGCCAGCAGCCCAACGGCGAGGGGCCGCACTAATGAAAAACTGTTTTTT. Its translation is CASSPTARGRTNEKLFF.

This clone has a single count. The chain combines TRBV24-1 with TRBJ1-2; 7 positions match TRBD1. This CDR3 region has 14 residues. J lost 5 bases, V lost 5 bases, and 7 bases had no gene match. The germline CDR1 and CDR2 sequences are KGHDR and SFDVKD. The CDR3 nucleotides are TGTGCCACCAGTGCCATTGGACAGGATTATGGCTACACCTTC. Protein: CATSAIGQDYGYTF.

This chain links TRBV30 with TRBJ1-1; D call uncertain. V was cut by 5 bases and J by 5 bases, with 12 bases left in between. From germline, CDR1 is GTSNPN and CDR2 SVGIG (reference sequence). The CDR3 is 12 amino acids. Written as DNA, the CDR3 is TGTGCCTGGGGCAGGAGGCGGACTGAAGCTTTCTTT. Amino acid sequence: CAWGRRRTEAFF.

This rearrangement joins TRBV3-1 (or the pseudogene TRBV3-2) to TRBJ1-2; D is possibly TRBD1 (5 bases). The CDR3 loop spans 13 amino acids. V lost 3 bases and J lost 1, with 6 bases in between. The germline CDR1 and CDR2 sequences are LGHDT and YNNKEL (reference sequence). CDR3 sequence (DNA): TGTGCCAGCAGCCACGGGGGTAACTATGGCTACACCTTC. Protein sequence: CASSHGGNYGYTF.

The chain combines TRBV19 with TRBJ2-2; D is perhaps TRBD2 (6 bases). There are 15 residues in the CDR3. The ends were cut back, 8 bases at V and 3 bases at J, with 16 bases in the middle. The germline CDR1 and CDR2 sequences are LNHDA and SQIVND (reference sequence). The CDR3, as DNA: TGTGCCAGTGGAAGGGCAGCGGGCCACACCGGGGAGCTGTTTTTT. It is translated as CASGRAAGHTGELFF.

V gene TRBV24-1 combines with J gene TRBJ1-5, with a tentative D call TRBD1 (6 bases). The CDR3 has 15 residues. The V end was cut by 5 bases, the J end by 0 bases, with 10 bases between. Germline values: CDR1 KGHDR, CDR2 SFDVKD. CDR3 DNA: TGTGCCACCAGTGGCGGACAGAATAGCAATCAGCCCCAGCATTTT. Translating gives CATSGGQNSNQPQHF.